The T cell receptor beta chain described here comes from a study of blood T cell repertoires in COVID-19. Study context: Acute and convalescent COVID-19 specimens originated in the United States, Italy and Spain. T cells, B-cell-depleted T cells, or PBMCs provided the cDNA or gDNA that served as material.

This clone was counted only a few times. Methods used by the authors: Reference gene primer amplification gave estimated nucleated cell counts. Here immunoSEQ multiplex PCR was the method, and the copy in TCRdb shows in-frame clones only, minus some. The DNA was the basis for D and trimming; V, J and clone size are from that table. The sample lists approximately 15,000 clones; about four fifths were seen once. Germline V lookup: CDR1 SEHNR, CDR2 FQNEAQ (reference sequence). CDR3 length: 16 amino acids. V was trimmed by 4 bases and J by 2 bases, leaving 17 bases between them. The chain combines TRBV7-9 with TRBJ1-2; D possibly corresponds to TRBD1 (5 bases). What was sequenced was peripheral blood. The sequence was collected from a woman aged 55-70 years with acute or convalescent COVID-19. For the CDR3, the DNA is TGTGCCAGCAGCTACTACGTAGGGGCGACCAACTATGGCTACACCTTC. Protein sequence: CASSYYVGATNYGYTF.